This TCR beta chain was sequenced during a study of vaccination and CD4 T cells after COVID-19. Study summary: No peptide, an HIV-1 Nef pool, or a CEFX pool was what each control culture received.

Sequenced with the Oncomine TCR Beta short-read assay was DNA taken from cultured CD4+ T cells. TCRdb ran MiXCR on the PCR reads and lists one entry per CDR3 protein. The sample has just under 20,000 distinct CDR3 sequences, about 38% seen once. The treatment denotes: roughly ten-day PBMC culture with coronavirus spike peptide pools or control peptides (ViraFEST assay). With respect to this clonotype: Its antigen remains unknown.

The CDR3 sequence is 16 residues long. Germline-derived CDR1 and CDR2 are ENHRY and SYGVKD. The V gene end was trimmed by 7 bases and the J gene end by 4 bases; junction bases not matched to a gene: 12. The source of this sequence is a human donor who received a COVID-19 vaccine. V gene TRBV10-3 combines with J gene TRBJ2-3; 9 bases are a match to TRBD2. The input for sequencing was CD4+ T cells from blood, cultured in vitro, taken before SARS-CoV-2 vaccination. For the CDR3, the DNA is TGTGCCATCAAGGAAACCGAGACTAGCGGCCCAGATACGCAGTATTTT. The encoded protein is CAIKETETSGPDTQYF.